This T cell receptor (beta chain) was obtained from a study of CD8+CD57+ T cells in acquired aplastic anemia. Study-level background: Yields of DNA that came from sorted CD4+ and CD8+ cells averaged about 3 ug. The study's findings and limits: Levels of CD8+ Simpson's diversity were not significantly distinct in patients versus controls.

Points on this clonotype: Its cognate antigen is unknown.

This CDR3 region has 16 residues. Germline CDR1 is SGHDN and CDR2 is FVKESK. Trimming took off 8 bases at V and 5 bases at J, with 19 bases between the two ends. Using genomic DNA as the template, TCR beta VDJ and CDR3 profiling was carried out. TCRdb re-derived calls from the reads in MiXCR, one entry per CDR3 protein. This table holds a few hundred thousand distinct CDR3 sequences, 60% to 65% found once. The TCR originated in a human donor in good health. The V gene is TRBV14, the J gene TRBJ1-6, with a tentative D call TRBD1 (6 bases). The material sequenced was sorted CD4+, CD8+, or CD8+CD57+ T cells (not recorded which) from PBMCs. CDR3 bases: TGTGCCAGCGGCCCAGGAGGAAAGGGGGATAATTCACCCCTCCACTTT. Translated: CASGPGGKGDNSPLHF.